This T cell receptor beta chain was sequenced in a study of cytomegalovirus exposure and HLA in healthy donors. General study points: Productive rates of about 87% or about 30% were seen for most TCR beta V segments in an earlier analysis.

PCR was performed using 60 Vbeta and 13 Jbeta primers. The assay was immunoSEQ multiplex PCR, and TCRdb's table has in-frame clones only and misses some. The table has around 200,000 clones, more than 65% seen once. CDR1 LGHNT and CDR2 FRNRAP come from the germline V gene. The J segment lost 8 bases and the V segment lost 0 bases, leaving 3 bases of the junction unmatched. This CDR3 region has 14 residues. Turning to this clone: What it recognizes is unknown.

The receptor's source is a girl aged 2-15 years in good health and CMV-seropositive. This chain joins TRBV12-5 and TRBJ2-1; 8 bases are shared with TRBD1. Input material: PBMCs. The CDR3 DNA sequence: TGTGCTAGTGGTTTGGTAACAGGGGGTTATGAGCAGTTCTTC. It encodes CASGLVTGGYEQFF. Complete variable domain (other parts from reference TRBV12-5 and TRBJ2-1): DARVTQTPRHKVTEMGQEVTMRCQPILGHNTVFWYRQTMMQGLELLAYFRNRAPLDDSGMPKDRFSAEMPDATLATLKIQPSEPRDSAVYFCASGLVTGGYEQFFGPGTRLTVL.